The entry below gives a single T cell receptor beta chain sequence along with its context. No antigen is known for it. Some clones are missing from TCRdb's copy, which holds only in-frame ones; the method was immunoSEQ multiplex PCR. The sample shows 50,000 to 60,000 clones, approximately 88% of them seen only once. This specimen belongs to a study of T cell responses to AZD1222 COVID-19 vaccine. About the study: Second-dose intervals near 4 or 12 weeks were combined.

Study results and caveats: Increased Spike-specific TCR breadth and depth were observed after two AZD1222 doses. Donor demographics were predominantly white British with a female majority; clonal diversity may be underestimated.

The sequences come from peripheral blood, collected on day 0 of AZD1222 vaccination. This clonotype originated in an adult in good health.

The CDR3 region has the DNA TGTGCCACCAGTGTTATATGCCTCCTTTACGAGCAGTACTTC. This gives the protein CATSVICLLYEQYF. V gene TRBV24-1 combines with J gene TRBJ2-7; D gene uncertain. The V and J ends lost 5 bases and 4 bases respectively, with 14 bases between them. In germline, CDR1 is KGHDR, CDR2 SFDVKD. The CDR3 length is 14 residues.